This TCR beta chain was captured in a study of shared clonotypes between healthy human individuals. This was a deep-level run. Once extracted for a subset, genomic DNA was divided evenly among several immunoSEQ plates. Libraries were prepared by immunoSEQ multiplex PCR; TCRdb keeps only in-frame clonotypes and omits some of them. The data show 850,000 to 1,100,000 clones, 60% to 85% seen once. This clone was observed a handful of times. Other DNA sequences from this sample encode an identical CDR3 as well. The CDR3 length is 14 residues. V lost 3 bases and J 2 bases, leaving 10 bases between the germline ends. The germline V gene has CDR1 LNHDA and CDR2 SQIVND (reference sequence).

The V gene is TRBV19, the J gene TRBJ1-2; D is perhaps TRBD1 (5 bases). The sample comprised memory CD4+ T cells from PBMCs. Indicated subset: CD45RA-negative fraction. The origin of this receptor is a man younger than 35 in good health. Some clones in this sample may be carry-over from other donors' samples. Here the CDR3 DNA reads TGTGCCAGTAGTATCCCGGGACTGAACTATGGCTACACCTTC. As protein: CASSIPGLNYGYTF. Filled out from reference TRBV19 and TRBJ1-2, the complete variable domain reads DGGITQSPKYLFRKEGQNVTLSCEQNLNHDAMYWYRQDPGQGLRLIYYSQIVNDFQKGDIAEGYSVSREKKESFPLTVTSAQKNPTAFYLCASSIPGLNYGYTFGSGTRLTVV.